A single sample gave rise to the 2 T cell receptor beta chains below, sequenced in a study of T cells after yellow fever vaccination. MiXCR, applied by TCRdb to the 5' RACE reads, yields one record per CDR3 protein. Of 500,000 to 550,000 distinct CDR3 sequences listed, just over 20% were seen once; the top ten hold 15% to 20%. Sequenced here: PBMCs, sampled roughly 20 days after the first yellow fever vaccination. All receptors derive from a man between 18 and 35 years old who received the YFV17D yellow fever vaccine.

This clonotype was counted only a few times. The chain uses TRBV20-1 and TRBJ1-1; no reliable D call. V dropped 7 bases and J dropped 1 base, with 7 bases sitting between them. The CDR3 sequence is 11 residues long. The germline CDR1 and CDR2 sequences are DFQATT and SNEGSKA (reference sequence). CDR3 in DNA: TGCAGTGGAAGGTGGAACACTGAAGCTTTCTTT. Protein product: CSGRWNTEAFF.

This clonotype was detected a few times. CDR3 loop: CASGREDTGELFF. The CDR3 region has the DNA TGTGCCAGCGGCAGGGAGGACACCGGGGAGCTGTTTTTT. The rearrangement links TRBV6-1 to TRBJ2-2; weak D call: TRBD2 (6 bases). This CDR3 spans 13 amino acids. Germline CDR1 MNHNS, CDR2 SASEGT. With 8 bases removed from V and 3 bases from J, the gap between germline ends came to 10 bases.